This is a list of T cell receptor beta chains from one sample in a study of blood T cell repertoires in COVID-19. Assay used: immunoSEQ multiplex PCR; TCRdb lists only in-frame clones, some missing. The sample shows around 220,000 clones, 70% to 90% of them seen only once. The specimen sequenced was PBMCs or T cells enriched from blood (not recorded which). All receptors derive from a woman between 50 and 59 years old with acute COVID-19. CDR3s include the opening cysteine and the closing phenylalanine or tryptophan. D genes are given only for firm matches. For some rows the clone size is stated as once, few or many, or as a class when expanded; others skip it.

TRBJ1-3 | TRBV11-2 | - | - | CASSLRQFTGNTIYF | TGTGCCAGCAGCTTACGACAGTTCACTGGAAACACCATATATTTT
TRBJ2-2 | TRBV27 | - | - | CASSSFGELFF | TGTGCCAGCAGTTCATTCGGGGAGCTGTTTTTT
TRBJ1-4 | TRBV2 | - | TRBD1 | CASSAQGVGEKLFF | TGTGCCAGCAGTGCACAGGGGGTCGGTGAAAAACTGTTTTTT
TRBJ1-1 | TRBV9 | - | - | CASSPGGGEAFF | TGTGCCAGCAGCCCGGGGGGAGGAGAAGCTTTCTTT
TRBJ2-5 | TRBV4-1 | - | - | CASSQDRVEETQYF | TGCGCCAGCAGCCAAGATCGTGTTGAAGAGACCCAGTACTTC
TRBJ2-2 | TRBV9 | - | - | CASSVVLLGGTNTGELFF | TGTGCCAGCAGCGTAGTTCTGCTTGGGGGGACGAACACCGGGGAGCTGTTTTTT
TRBJ2-1 | TRBV11-1 | once | - | CASSNRVRNEQFF | TGTGCCAGCAGCAACAGGGTGAGAAATGAGCAGTTCTTC
TRBJ2-1 | TRBV6-4 | - | TRBD2 | CASSPSGRGNEQFF | TGTGCCAGCAGTCCTAGCGGGAGGGGAAATGAGCAGTTCTTC
TRBJ1-1 | TRBV27 | many | - | CASSLSGLYTEAFF | TGTGCCAGCAGTTTATCCGGTTTATATACTGAAGCTTTCTTT
TRBJ2-7 | TRBV7-9 | - | TRBD1 | CASRVGGLSYEQYF | TGTGCCAGCAGGGTAGGGGGCCTTTCCTACGAGCAGTACTTC
TRBJ1-5 | TRBV9 | - | - | CASSGAEGNQPQHF | TGTGCCAGCAGCGGGGCGGAGGGCAATCAGCCCCAGCATTTT
TRBJ2-7 | TRBV7-2 | - | - | CASSILDSYEQYF | TGTGCCAGCAGCATTCTAGACAGCTACGAGCAGTACTTC
TRBJ1-4 | TRBV28 | - | TRBD1 | CASSPEGQGNEKLFF | TGTGCCAGCAGTCCGGAGGGACAGGGGAATGAAAAACTGTTTTTT
TRBJ2-7 | TRBV28 | - | - | CASSLPLSYEQYF | TGTGCCAGCAGTTTACCTCTATCCTACGAGCAGTACTTC
TRBJ2-5 | TRBV7-9 | - | TRBD2 | CASSPGTSGVQETQYF | TGTGCCAGCAGCCCCGGGACTAGCGGGGTCCAAGAGACCCAGTACTTC
TRBJ2-3 | TRBV19 | - | TRBD1 | CASSIGQGSLDTQYF | TGTGCCAGTAGTATTGGACAGGGGTCTTTAGATACGCAGTATTTT
TRBJ1-4 | TRBV19 | - | - | CASSSTGKGLINEKLFF | TGTGCCAGTAGTTCAACAGGGAAGGGCCTTATTAATGAAAAACTGTTTTTT
TRBJ2-6 | TRBV5-1 | - | TRBD1 | CASGDPAGGFSGANVLTF | TGCGCCAGCGGCGACCCGGCAGGGGGTTTTTCCGGGGCCAACGTCCTGACTTTC
TRBJ2-7 | TRBV2 | once | TRBD1 | CASKGTGFSEQYF | TGTGCCAGCAAAGGGACAGGGTTCTCCGAGCAGTACTTC
TRBJ2-5 | TRBV3-1/TRBV3-2 | - | - | CASSQDRHSVEETQYF | TGTGCCAGCAGCCAAGATAGGCACTCGGTGGAGGAGACCCAGTACTTC
TRBJ2-1 | TRBV9 | - | TRBD2 | CASSVVAGGDEQFF | TGTGCCAGCAGCGTAGTGGCGGGAGGCGATGAGCAGTTCTTC
TRBJ2-1 | TRBV30 | - | TRBD1 | CAWRTGNSYNEQFF | TGTGCCTGGAGGACAGGGAACTCCTACAATGAGCAGTTCTTC
TRBJ1-2 | TRBV30 | few | - | CAFRGWVRYGYTF | TGTGCCTTCCGCGGCTGGGTTCGCTATGGCTACACCTTC
TRBJ1-4 | TRBV6-1 | - | - | CASSEGQVPNEKLFF | TGTGCCAGCAGTGAAGGGCAGGTCCCTAATGAAAAACTGTTTTTT
TRBJ2-5 | TRBV7-8 | - | - | CASSLISDQETQYF | TGTGCCAGCAGCTTAATTTCAGACCAAGAGACCCAGTACTTC
TRBJ2-7 | TRBV7-4 | - | TRBD1 | CASRQGVGDRGPNYEQYF | TGTGCCAGCAGACAAGGAGTCGGGGACAGGGGACCCAACTACGAGCAGTACTTC
TRBJ2-7 | TRBV28 | few | TRBD1 | CASSPGTGTEQYF | TGTGCCAGCAGTCCAGGGACAGGGACCGAGCAGTACTTC
TRBJ2-1 | TRBV7-8 | - | TRBD2 | CASSSRTSGLSGEQFF | TGTGCCAGCAGCTCCCGGACTAGCGGACTTTCCGGAGAGCAGTTCTTC
TRBJ1-3 | TRBV28 | - | - | CASLTAPSSGNTIYF | TGTGCCAGCCTGACAGCTCCCAGCTCTGGAAACACCATATATTTT
TRBJ2-7 | TRBV2 | - | TRBD2 | CASRGLAGGYEQYF | TGTGCCAGCAGGGGATTAGCGGGAGGCTACGAGCAGTACTTC
TRBJ2-1 | TRBV3-1/TRBV3-2 | - | - | CASSQGQGLSNEQFF | TGTGCCAGCAGCCAAGGCCAGGGTTTGAGCAATGAGCAGTTCTTC
TRBJ1-4 | TRBV5-1 | - | TRBD1 | CASSTGAGGEKLFF | TGCGCCAGCAGCACCGGCGCAGGGGGGGAAAAACTGTTTTTT
TRBJ2-2 | TRBV6-1 | - | - | CASSEAGVGTGELFF | TGTGCCAGCAGTGAAGCGGGAGTTGGCACCGGGGAGCTGTTTTTT
TRBJ1-5 | TRBV24-1 | - | TRBD1 | CATSARFGTGLDTQPQHF | TGTGCCACCAGTGCTAGATTCGGGACAGGGCTTGATACTCAGCCCCAGCATTTT
TRBJ1-2 | TRBV5-4 | - | - | CASSPIAGQPGYTF | TGTGCCAGCAGCCCAATTGCTGGACAGCCTGGCTACACCTTC
TRBJ1-5 | TRBV18 | once | TRBD1 | CASSPNGQGVGQPQHF | TGTGCCAGCTCACCAAATGGGCAGGGGGTAGGGCAGCCCCAGCATTTT
TRBJ1-4 | TRBV28 | - | - | CASSLGGVWEKLFF | TGTGCCAGCAGTTTGGGGGGGGTTTGGGAAAAACTGTTTTTT
TRBJ1-2 | TRBV7-3 | few | TRBD1 | CASSLPDRAGEGYTF | TGTGCCAGCAGCCTCCCGGACAGGGCAGGGGAAGGCTACACCTTC
TRBJ2-2 | TRBV15 | once | - | CATRQTGNTGELFF | TGTGCCACCAGACAGACAGGAAACACCGGGGAGCTGTTTTTT
TRBJ1-2 | TRBV12-3/TRBV12-4 | - | - | CASGQTGAYGYTF | TGTGCCAGCGGCCAAACAGGCGCCTATGGCTACACCTTC
TRBJ1-6 | TRBV3-1/TRBV3-2 | - | - | CASSQGGVSRRNSPLHF | TGTGCCAGCAGCCAAGGCGGCGTCAGTAGGCGTAATTCACCCCTCCACTTT
TRBJ1-2 | TRBV28 | - | - | CASSLFQTHYGYTF | TGTGCCAGCAGTTTATTTCAGACTCACTATGGCTACACCTTC
TRBJ2-7 | TRBV6-5 | - | TRBD2 | CASSLKREVLEQYF | TGTGCCAGCAGTTTGAAGCGGGAGGTCCTTGAGCAGTACTTC
TRBJ2-3 | TRBV24-1 | - | TRBD1 | CATSVDRGSTDTQYF | TGTGCCACCAGTGTCGACAGGGGGAGCACAGATACGCAGTATTTT
TRBJ1-5 | TRBV28 | once | - | CASSYVERAQHF | TGTGCCAGCAGTTATGTGGAGCGGGCCCAGCATTTT
TRBJ1-1 | TRBV27 | - | TRBD1 | CASSSNRGQNTEAFF | TGTGCCAGCAGTAGTAACAGGGGGCAGAACACTGAAGCTTTCTTT
TRBJ2-7 | TRBV7-6 | - | TRBD2 | CASSFRGLAGGSSYEQYF | TGTGCCAGCAGCTTTCGAGGACTAGCGGGAGGGTCCTCCTACGAGCAGTACTTC
TRBJ2-2 | TRBV11-1 | - | - | CASSPRVFTGELFF | TGTGCCAGCAGCCCCCGGGTTTTCACCGGGGAGCTGTTTTTT
TRBJ1-1 | TRBV4-3 | - | - | CASSQPGVAAFF | TGCGCCAGCAGCCAACCAGGGGTTGCAGCTTTCTTT
TRBJ2-7 | TRBV28 | - | TRBD1 | CASRGQGAMRYF | TGTGCCAGCCGGGGACAGGGGGCTATGAGGTACTTC
TRBJ2-1 | TRBV7-2 | - | - | CASSHESSYNEQFF | TGTGCCAGCAGCCACGAGAGCTCCTACAATGAGCAGTTCTTC
TRBJ1-1 | TRBV25-1 | once | - | CASSESRWTPYTEAFF | TGTGCCAGCAGTGAATCAAGATGGACACCTTACACTGAAGCTTTCTTT
TRBJ1-5 | TRBV19 | few | TRBD1 | CASSLRQGTTHQPQHF | TGTGCCAGTAGTCTTCGACAGGGGACCACCCATCAGCCCCAGCATTTT
TRBJ1-5 | TRBV19 | - | - | CASSITTGSFSNQPQHF | TGTGCCAGTAGTATCACGACAGGTTCCTTTAGCAATCAGCCCCAGCATTTT
TRBJ2-3 | TRBV2 | once | - | CASSEATGGTAITDTQYF | TGTGCCAGCAGTGAAGCAACGGGCGGGACAGCTATCACAGATACGCAGTATTTT
TRBJ2-1 | TRBV19 | - | - | CASSTLGGGQYNEQFF | TGTGCCAGTAGTACCCTAGGGGGAGGGCAATACAATGAGCAGTTCTTC
TRBJ2-7 | TRBV27 | - | - | CASSKGASGVGEQYF | TGTGCCAGCAGCAAAGGGGCATCGGGCGTCGGCGAGCAGTACTTC
TRBJ2-2 | TRBV13 | - | TRBD2 | CASSPGGYGELFF | TGTGCCAGCAGCCCCGGGGGGTACGGGGAGCTGTTTTTT
TRBJ2-4 | TRBV23-1 | - | TRBD2 | CASSQPLSRSDSPGGLAKNIQYF | TGCGCCAGCAGTCAACCCCTAAGCCGAAGCGACAGTCCGGGGGGTCTTGCCAAAAACATTCAGTACTTC